These T cell receptor beta chains were read from a single sample in a study of early T cells in non-severe SARS-CoV-2 infection. TCRdb re-analysed the 5' RACE reads in MiXCR, keeping a single row per CDR3 protein. The data show under 75,000 distinct CDR3 sequences, around 13% seen once. Sample: whole blood. The receptors originated from an adult who was a healthcare worker with PCR-confirmed SARS-CoV-2 infection or an uninfected control (not recorded which). CDR3s include the opening cysteine and the closing phenylalanine or tryptophan. Each record gives: J gene, V gene, D gene, clone size, CDR3 DNA, CDR3 protein. D genes are given only for firm matches. Clone size, where shown, is once, few, many, or a class for clones that have expanded.

j_gene: TRBJ1-1
v_gene: TRBV27
d_gene: .
abundance: few
CDR3nt: TGTGCCAGCAGTCCACAGAGGGGGGGCACTGAAGCTTTCTTT
CDR3aa: CASSPQRGGTEAFF

j_gene: TRBJ2-3
v_gene: TRBV19
d_gene: TRBD2
abundance: few
CDR3nt: TGTGCCAGTAGGGATAGCGGGAGGGCAGATACGCAGTATTTT
CDR3aa: CASRDSGRADTQYF

j_gene: TRBJ1-1
v_gene: TRBV27
d_gene: .
abundance: many
CDR3nt: TGTGCCAGCATGGGGATAGAGGCCCCACCGGGCACTGAAGCTTTCTTT
CDR3aa: CASMGIEAPPGTEAFF

j_gene: TRBJ2-2
v_gene: TRBV10-3
d_gene: TRBD1
abundance: few
CDR3nt: TGTGCCATCAGTGCAGGGACAGGGGGCACCGGGGAGCTGTTTTTT
CDR3aa: CAISAGTGGTGELFF

j_gene: TRBJ2-5
v_gene: TRBV5-1
d_gene: .
abundance: many
CDR3nt: TGCGCCAGCAGCTTGAAAGAGACCCAGTACTTC
CDR3aa: CASSLKETQYF

j_gene: TRBJ1-1
v_gene: TRBV7-8
d_gene: TRBD1
abundance: many
CDR3nt: TGTGCCAGCAGCCCATCCCGGGACAGGGGGAAATCTGAAGCTTTCTTT
CDR3aa: CASSPSRDRGKSEAFF

j_gene: TRBJ2-7
v_gene: TRBV27
d_gene: .
abundance: few
CDR3nt: TGTGCCAGCAGTTTAGAGTTCGGCAGCCCCTACGAGCAGTACTTC
CDR3aa: CASSLEFGSPYEQYF

j_gene: TRBJ2-1
v_gene: TRBV12-3/TRBV12-4
d_gene: .
abundance: few
CDR3nt: TGTGCCAGCAGGGCGGCGGTAGCAGGAAATGAGCAGTTCTTC
CDR3aa: CASRAAVAGNEQFF

j_gene: TRBJ1-2
v_gene: TRBV5-1
d_gene: .
abundance: many
CDR3nt: TGCGCCAGCAGCTTAACTACAGCTAACTATGGCTACACCTTC
CDR3aa: CASSLTTANYGYTF

j_gene: TRBJ2-1
v_gene: TRBV28
d_gene: TRBD1
abundance: many
CDR3nt: TGTGCCAGCGGAGGGGGACAGGGGAACAATGAGCAGTTCTTC
CDR3aa: CASGGGQGNNEQFF

j_gene: TRBJ1-5
v_gene: TRBV7-2
d_gene: .
abundance: many
CDR3nt: TGTGCCAGCAGCCTTCGGTTAGTCAATCAGCCCCAGCATTTT
CDR3aa: CASSLRLVNQPQHF

j_gene: TRBJ1-1
v_gene: TRBV20-1
d_gene: TRBD1
abundance: .
CDR3nt: TGCAGTGGCGACGACCCGGGACAGGGTTTCACTGAAGCTTTCTTT
CDR3aa: CSGDDPGQGFTEAFF

j_gene: TRBJ1-1
v_gene: TRBV28
d_gene: .
abundance: .
CDR3nt: TGTGCCAGCAGTTTATCAGTCAGGAACACTGAAGCTTTCTTT
CDR3aa: CASSLSVRNTEAFF

j_gene: TRBJ2-1
v_gene: TRBV5-1
d_gene: .
abundance: few
CDR3nt: TGCGCCAGCAGCTTGGCAGGGGCGTTAAGCGATGAGCAGTTCTTC
CDR3aa: CASSLAGALSDEQFF

j_gene: TRBJ2-1
v_gene: TRBV20-1
d_gene: TRBD2
abundance: .
CDR3nt: TGCAGTGCACCCCGGACTAGCGGGAACCAAAATGAGCAGTTCTTC
CDR3aa: CSAPRTSGNQNEQFF

j_gene: TRBJ2-1
v_gene: TRBV29-1
d_gene: TRBD2
abundance: many
CDR3nt: TGCAGCGTTGTATTAGCGGGCAGGAATGAGCAGTTCTTC
CDR3aa: CSVVLAGRNEQFF